This section outlines one T cell receptor beta chain sequence together with its context. Antigen unknown. This sample stems from a study of cytotoxic CD8 clonotypes in ibrutinib-treated CLL. About the study: 11 relapsed/refractory, over 14 treatment-naive; some 17 IGHV unmutated. Sequencing produced an average of around 250,000 productive templates and some 100,000 productive rearrangements per sample. Study results and caveats: Clonality at baseline surpassed age-matched healthy donors and tracked circulating CD8+ T-cell counts. For progressing versus sustained-remission patients, sampling times were not the same.

The protocol was immunoSEQ multiplex PCR, while the TCRdb copy is restricted to in-frame clones and leaves out a portion. This table has tens of thousands of clones, 75% appearing once. The length of the CDR3 is 13 residues. Deletions cut 8 bases from V and 2 bases from J, with 11 bases between. Germline lookup yields CDR1 MNHEY and CDR2 SMNVEV (reference sequence). The input for sequencing was PBMCs, taken before ibrutinib treatment. This TCR was sampled from a human donor with chronic lymphocytic leukemia. The chain uses TRBV27 and TRBJ2-3; TRBD1 is a possible D gene (6 bases). CDR3 DNA sequence: TGTGCCAGCCAGGGGCAGAACACAGATACGCAGTATTTT. It specifies CASQGQNTDTQYF.